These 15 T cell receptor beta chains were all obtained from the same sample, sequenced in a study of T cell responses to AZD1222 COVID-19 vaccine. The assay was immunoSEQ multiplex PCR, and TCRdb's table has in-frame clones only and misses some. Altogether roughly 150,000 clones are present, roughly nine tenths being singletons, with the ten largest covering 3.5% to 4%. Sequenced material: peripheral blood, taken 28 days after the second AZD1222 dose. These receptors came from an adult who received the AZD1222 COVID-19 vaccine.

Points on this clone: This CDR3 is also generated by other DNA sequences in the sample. CDR3 residues: CASSQGGGTEAFF. The CDR3 DNA reads as TGTGCCAGTAGTCAGGGGGGGGGCACTGAAGCTTTCTTT. The chain carries TRBV19 and TRBJ1-1; 7 bases line up with TRBD1. The CDR3 is 13 amino acids. The junction had 4 bases not matched to a gene; V was cut back by 5 bases and J by 4 bases. Germline assignment: CDR1 LNHDA and CDR2 SQIVND (reference sequence). Drawing the rest from reference TRBV19 and TRBJ1-1, the complete variable domain is DGGITQSPKYLFRKEGQNVTLSCEQNLNHDAMYWYRQDPGQGLRLIYYSQIVNDFQKGDIAEGYSVSREKKESFPLTVTSAQKNPTAFYLCASSQGGGTEAFFGQGTRLTVV.

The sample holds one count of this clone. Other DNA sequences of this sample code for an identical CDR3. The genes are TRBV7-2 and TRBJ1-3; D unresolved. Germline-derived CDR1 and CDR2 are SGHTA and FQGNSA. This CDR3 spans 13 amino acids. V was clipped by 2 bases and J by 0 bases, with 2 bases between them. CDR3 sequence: CASSLSSGNTIYF. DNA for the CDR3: TGTGCCAGCAGCTTATCCTCTGGAAACACCATATATTTT.

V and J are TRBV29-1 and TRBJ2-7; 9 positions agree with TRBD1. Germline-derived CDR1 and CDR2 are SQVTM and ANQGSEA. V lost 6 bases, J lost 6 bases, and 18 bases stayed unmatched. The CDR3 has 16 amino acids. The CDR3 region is CSVDGAPGQGFSEQYF. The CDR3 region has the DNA TGCAGCGTGGACGGAGCCCCGGGACAGGGATTCTCCGAGCAGTACTTC.

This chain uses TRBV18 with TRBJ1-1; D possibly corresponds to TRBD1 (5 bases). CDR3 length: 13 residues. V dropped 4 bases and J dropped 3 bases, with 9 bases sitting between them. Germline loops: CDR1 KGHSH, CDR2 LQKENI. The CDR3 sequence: CASSQQQDTEAFF. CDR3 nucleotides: TGTGCCAGCTCACAGCAACAGGACACTGAAGCTTTCTTT.

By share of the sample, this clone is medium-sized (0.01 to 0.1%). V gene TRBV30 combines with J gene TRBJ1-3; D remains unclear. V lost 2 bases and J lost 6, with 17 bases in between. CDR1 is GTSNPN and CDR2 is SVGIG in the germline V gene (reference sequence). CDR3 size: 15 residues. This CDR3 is CAWSPLGPAENTIYF. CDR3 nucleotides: TGTGCCTGGAGTCCACTCGGGCCTGCTGAAAACACCATATATTTT.

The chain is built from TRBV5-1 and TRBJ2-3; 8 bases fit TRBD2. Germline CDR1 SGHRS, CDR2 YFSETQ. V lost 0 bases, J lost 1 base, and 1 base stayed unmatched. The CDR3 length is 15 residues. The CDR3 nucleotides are TGCGCCAGCAGCTTGGTACTAGCGGGCACAGATACGCAGTATTTT. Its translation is CASSLVLAGTDTQYF.

In nucleotides, the CDR3 is TGTGCCAGCAGTTCCGGGACAGGGGGCTATGGCTACACCTTC. Its translation is CASSSGTGGYGYTF. The V gene is TRBV27, the J gene TRBJ1-2, with 11 bases lining up with TRBD1. CDR3 length: 14 amino acids. The V gene end was trimmed by 4 bases and the J gene end by 4 bases; junction bases not matched to a gene: 2. CDR1 MNHEY and CDR2 SMNVEV come from the germline V gene (reference sequence).

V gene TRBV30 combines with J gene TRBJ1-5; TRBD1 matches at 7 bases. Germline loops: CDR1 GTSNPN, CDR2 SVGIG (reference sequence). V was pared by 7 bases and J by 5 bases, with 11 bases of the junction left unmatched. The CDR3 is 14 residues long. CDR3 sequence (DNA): TGTGCCTTAGCGCGGGACAGAGGGGATCAGCCCCAGCATTTT. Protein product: CALARDRGDQPQHF.

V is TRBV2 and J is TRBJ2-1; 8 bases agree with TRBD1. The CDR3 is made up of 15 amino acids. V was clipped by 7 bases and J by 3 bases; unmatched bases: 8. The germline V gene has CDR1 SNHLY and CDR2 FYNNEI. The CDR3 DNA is TGTGCCAGCATAGAGGACAGGGCCCTCTACAATGAGCAGTTCTTC. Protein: CASIEDRALYNEQFF.

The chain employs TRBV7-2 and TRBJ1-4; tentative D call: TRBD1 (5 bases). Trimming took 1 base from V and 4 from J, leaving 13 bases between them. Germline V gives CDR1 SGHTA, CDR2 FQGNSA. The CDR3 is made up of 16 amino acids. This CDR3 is CASSLGGGPINEKLFF. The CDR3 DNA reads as TGTGCCAGCAGCTTAGGGGGCGGCCCGATTAATGAAAAACTGTTTTTT.

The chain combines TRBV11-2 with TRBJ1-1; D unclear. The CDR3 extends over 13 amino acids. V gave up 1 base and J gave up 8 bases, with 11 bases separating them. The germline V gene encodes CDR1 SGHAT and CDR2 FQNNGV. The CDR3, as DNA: TGTGCCAGCAGCTTAGGAGGGATCGCCGAAGCTTTCTTT. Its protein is CASSLGGIAEAFF.

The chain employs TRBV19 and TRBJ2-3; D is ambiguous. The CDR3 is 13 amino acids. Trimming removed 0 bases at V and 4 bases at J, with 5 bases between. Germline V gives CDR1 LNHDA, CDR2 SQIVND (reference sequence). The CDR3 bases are TGTGCCAGTAGTATAGATCTACCAGATACGCAGTATTTT. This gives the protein CASSIDLPDTQYF. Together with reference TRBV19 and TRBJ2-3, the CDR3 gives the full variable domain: DGGITQSPKYLFRKEGQNVTLSCEQNLNHDAMYWYRQDPGQGLRLIYYSQIVNDFQKGDIAEGYSVSREKKESFPLTVTSAQKNPTAFYLCASSIDLPDTQYFGPGTRLTVL.

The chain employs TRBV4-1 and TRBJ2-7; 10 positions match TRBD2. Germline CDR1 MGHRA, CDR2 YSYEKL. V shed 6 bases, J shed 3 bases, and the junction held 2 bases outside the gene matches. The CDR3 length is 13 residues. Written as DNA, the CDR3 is TGCGCCAGCAGACCTAGCGGGAGCTACGAGCAGTACTTC. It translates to CASRPSGSYEQYF.

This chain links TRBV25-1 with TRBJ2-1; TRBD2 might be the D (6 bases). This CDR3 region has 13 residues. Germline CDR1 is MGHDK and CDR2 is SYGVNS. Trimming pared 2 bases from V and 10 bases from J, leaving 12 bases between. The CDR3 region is CASSERLGGEQFF. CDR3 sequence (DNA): TGTGCCAGCAGTGAACGGTTAGGAGGGGAGCAGTTCTTC. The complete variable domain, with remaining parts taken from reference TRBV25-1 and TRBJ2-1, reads EADIYQTPRYLVIGTGKKITLECSQTMGHDKMYWYQQDPGMELHLIHYSYGVNSTEKGDLSSESTVSRIRTEHFPLTLESARPSHTSQYLCASSERLGGEQFFGPGTRLTVL.

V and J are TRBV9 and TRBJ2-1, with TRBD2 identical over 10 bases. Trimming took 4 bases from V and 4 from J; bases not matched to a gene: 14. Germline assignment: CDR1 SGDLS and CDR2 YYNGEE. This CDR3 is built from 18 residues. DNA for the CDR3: TGTGCCAGCAGCTACTCTAGCCCTGGACTAGCGGTTTACAATGAGCAGTTCTTC. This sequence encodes CASSYSSPGLAVYNEQFF.